The count of the clone carrying this T cell receptor (beta chain) is one. The data originate from a study of blood T cell repertoires in COVID-19. Study in general: Sites across the United States, Italy and Spain contributed samples from acute and convalescent COVID-19. T cells, B-cell-depleted T cells, or PBMCs provided the cDNA or gDNA that served as material.

In the authors' methods: Amplification from reference gene primers served as the basis for estimated nucleated cell counts. The table came from immunoSEQ multiplex PCR; TCRdb's copy has only in-frame clones and leaves some out. V and J calls and clone size come straight from that table; D and trimming were deduced from the DNA. The data hold 140,000 to 150,000 clones, with approximately 88% observed a single time. Germline V gene lookup returns CDR1 MNHEY and CDR2 SMNVEV (reference sequence). The CDR3 has 14 amino acids. After removal of 6 bases from V and 5 bases from J, the junction contained 7 bases not matched to a gene.

This receptor was obtained from a woman between 50 and 59 years old with acute or convalescent COVID-19. Sequences were obtained from peripheral blood. The rearrangement uses TRBV27 and TRBJ2-3; TRBD2 matches 8 bases. The DNA for the CDR3 is TGTGCCAGCAGACTTAGGGGACTAGTAGATACGCAGTATTTT. Protein: CASRLRGLVDTQYF.